Each of the 24 T cell receptor beta chains below was sequenced from the same sample in a study of human T cells and chemical hapten exposure. Time point specified: patch test 1, 2 weeks after DPC sensitization. Treatment indicated: therapeutic diphenylcyclopropenone sensitization with weekly scalp DPC. TCRdb processed the RACE reads anew with MiXCR; each CDR3 protein has one entry. This sample has under 120,000 distinct CDR3 sequences, with 11% found just once. The sequencing used whole blood, collected in connection with sensitization to the hapten diphenylcyclopropenone (DPC). The receptors come from a woman in her thirties or forties with alopecia areata. Some clones in this sample may be carry-over from other donors' samples.

This clonotype was counted many times. The chain joins TRBV3-1 to TRBJ2-6; possibly TRBD1 for D (5 bases). From germline, CDR1 is LGHDT and CDR2 YNNKEL (reference sequence). V gave up 4 bases and J gave up 4 bases, with 11 bases separating them. The CDR3 totals 15 residues. CDR3 DNA sequence: TGTGCCAGCAGCCCGACAGCCGTGGGGGCCAACGTCCTGACTTTC. It specifies CASSPTAVGANVLTF.

This clonotype was found a few times. The chain joins TRBV4-3 to TRBJ1-2; D is ambiguous. The CDR3 length is 14 residues. Trimming cost V 1 base and J 4 bases, with 10 bases left between them. Germline V gives CDR1 LGHNA, CDR2 YSLEER. The CDR3 DNA reads as TGCGCCAGCAGCCAAGGGGCCTTGGGCTATGGCTACACCTTC. Encoded protein: CASSQGALGYGYTF.

This clonotype was seen repeatedly, ten times or more. The J gene is TRBJ2-5, the V gene TRBV4-2; 7 bases are shared with TRBD2. The germline gives CDR1 LGHNA, CDR2 YNFKEQ. The CDR3 runs 16 residues. V dropped 1 base and J dropped 2; count of bases not matched to a gene: 7. CDR3 protein: CASSQVAGTTQETQYF. The CDR3 DNA sequence: TGTGCCAGCAGCCAAGTGGCCGGGACTACTCAAGAGACCCAGTACTTC.

The chain has TRBV3-1 and TRBJ2-1; no definite D call. The germline CDR1 and CDR2 sequences are LGHDT and YNNKEL (reference sequence). Trimming removed 0 bases at V and 6 bases at J, with 9 bases between. CDR3 size: 14 residues. CDR3 coding DNA: TGTGCCAGCAGCCAAGATGCGTGGGGCAATGAGCAGTTCTTC. Its translation is CASSQDAWGNEQFF.

This clonotype was found many times. The CDR3 bases are TGTGCCAGGGGCTCGGGCTATAGCAATCAGCCCCAGCATTTT. Translation gives CARGSGYSNQPQHF. The rearrangement uses TRBV5-6 and TRBJ1-5; the D is unclear. This CDR3 spans 14 amino acids. Germline CDR1 is SGHDT and CDR2 is YYEEEE. The germline V and J ends were trimmed by 8 bases and 0 bases, with 12 bases remaining between them.

This clonotype appeared a few times. The chain recombines TRBV6-2 or TRBV6-3 with TRBJ2-1; TRBD2 matches 14 bases. V dropped 4 bases and J dropped 1; count of bases not matched to a gene: 6. CDR3 length: 18 residues. Germline-derived CDR1 and CDR2 are MNHEY and SVGEGT. The CDR3 DNA reads TGTGCCAGCAGTTTGACTAGCGGGAGGGCCCGGTCCTACAATGAGCAGTTCTTC. Its translation: CASSLTSGRARSYNEQFF.

The CDR3 reads CSAVSKVDEQFF. The CDR3 DNA follows: TGCAGTGCCGTATCCAAGGTGGATGAGCAGTTCTTC. The J gene is TRBJ2-1, the V gene TRBV20-1, with D hard to call. Germline loops: CDR1 DFQATT, CDR2 SNEGSKA (reference sequence). V was cut by 6 bases and J by 8 bases, with 14 bases left in between. The CDR3 sequence is 12 residues long.

The chain recombines TRBV7-8 with TRBJ1-2; no firm D call. The CDR3 extends over 20 amino acids. The V end lost 1 base, the J end lost 4 bases, and 28 bases lay between the germline ends. Germline CDR1 is SGHVS and CDR2 is FQNEAQ. CDR3 sequence: CASSLVVKPVGEPHIYGYTF. In DNA form, the CDR3 reads TGTGCCAGCAGCTTAGTAGTTAAGCCCGTTGGGGAGCCCCATATCTATGGCTACACCTTC. The full variable domain, with the rest looked up from reference TRBV7-8 and TRBJ1-2, is GAGVSQSPRYKVAKRGQDVALRCDPISGHVSLFWYQQALGQGPEFLTYFQNEAQLDKSGLPSDRFFAERPEGSVSTLKIQRTQQEDSAVYLCASSLVVKPVGEPHIYGYTFGSGTRLTVV.

This clonotype was seen many times. The chain links TRBV5-1 to TRBJ1-1; no reliable D call. The V end lost 3 bases, the J end lost 0 bases, and 6 bases lay between the germline ends. The CDR3 runs 13 residues. The germline V gene has CDR1 SGHRS and CDR2 YFSETQ. CDR3 loop: CASSSYLNTEAFF. In DNA form, the CDR3 reads TGCGCCAGCAGCTCCTACCTGAACACTGAAGCTTTCTTT.

This clonotype was recorded many times. The V and J genes are TRBV7-2 and TRBJ2-7; no clear D gene. This CDR3 contains 12 residues. Germline CDR1 reads SGHTA; CDR2 reads FQGNSA. Trimming shortened V by 2 bases and J by 4 bases, and 6 bases separated the two germline ends. The CDR3: CASSLSRYEQYF. CDR3 DNA sequence: TGTGCCAGCAGCTTAAGCAGATACGAGCAGTACTTC.

This clonotype was counted between two and nine times. The chain uses TRBV20-1 and TRBJ2-3; D perhaps matches TRBD1 (5 bases). Germline V lookup: CDR1 DFQATT, CDR2 SNEGSKA (reference sequence). The CDR3 spans 15 residues. Trimming cost V 0 bases and J 2 bases, with 12 bases left between them. CDR3 sequence (DNA): TGCAGTGCTAGAGAAGGACAATTTGACACAGATACGCAGTATTTT. Amino acid sequence: CSAREGQFDTDTQYF.

This chain uses TRBV9 with TRBJ2-7, with TRBD1 matching 9 bases. The CDR3 covers 15 residues. Trimming took 4 bases from V and 6 from J; bases not matched to a gene: 11. The germline V gene has CDR1 SGDLS and CDR2 YYNGEE. The CDR3: CASSPGDRAFSEQYF. In DNA form, the CDR3 reads TGTGCCAGCAGCCCAGGGGACAGGGCTTTCTCCGAGCAGTACTTC.

This clonotype has a count of ten or more. V usage is TRBV20-1 and J usage is TRBJ2-4, with TRBD2 identical over 12 bases. The CDR3 loop spans 18 amino acids. Germline CDR1 and CDR2: DFQATT and SNEGSKA (reference sequence). The ends lost 3 bases at V and 3 bases at J; junction bases unmatched: 12. The CDR3 here is CSASARKGLAGYKNIQYF. Written as DNA, the CDR3 is TGCAGTGCTAGTGCCCGAAAAGGACTAGCGGGATACAAAAACATTCAGTACTTC.

The chain is built from TRBV7-2 and TRBJ2-5, with D perhaps being TRBD1 or TRBD2 (7 bases each). From germline, CDR1 is SGHTA and CDR2 FQGNSA. CDR3 length: 16 amino acids. Trimming cost V 5 bases and J 2 bases, with 18 bases left between them. As DNA, the CDR3 is TGTGCCAGCAGCGGGAGGGTGGACAGGCTACAAGAGACCCAGTACTTC. Translation gives CASSGRVDRLQETQYF.

The rearrangement uses TRBV3-1 and TRBJ2-1; no clear D gene. Deletions cut 1 base from V and 9 bases from J, with 7 bases between. CDR1 and CDR2 (germline): LGHDT, YNNKEL (reference sequence). This CDR3 spans 12 amino acids. The CDR3 sequence is CASSQGRGEQFF. Written as DNA, the CDR3 is TGTGCCAGCAGCCAAGGTCGAGGTGAGCAGTTCTTC.

In this sample, this clonotype turned up a few times. The rearrangement uses TRBV19 and TRBJ1-4; no clear D gene. The germline CDR1 and CDR2 sequences are LNHDA and SQIVND (reference sequence). V gave up 3 bases and J gave up 8 bases, with 16 bases separating them. The CDR3 runs 15 residues. CDR3 in amino acids: CASSIGNSRPEKLFF. DNA for the CDR3: TGTGCCAGTAGTATTGGGAACAGCCGTCCCGAAAAACTGTTTTTT.

This clonotype was seen more than once but under ten times. The rearrangement links TRBV12-3 or TRBV12-4 to TRBJ2-2; D is unresolved. V was shortened by 6 bases and J by 4 bases, with 12 bases between the two germline ends. This CDR3 comprises 14 residues. CDR3 amino acids: CASRSQLTTGELFF. Here the CDR3 DNA reads TGTGCCAGCAGATCACAGTTAACCACCGGGGAGCTGTTTTTT.

This clonotype has ten or more counts. J is TRBJ2-7 and V is TRBV6-2 or TRBV6-3, with D unresolved. This CDR3 region has 13 residues. Trimming shortened V by 3 bases and J by 0 bases, and 6 bases separated the two germline ends. Germline V gives CDR1 MNHEY, CDR2 SVGEGT. CDR3 coding DNA: TGTGCCAGCAGTTATTCACGCTCCTACGAGCAGTACTTC. This encodes CASSYSRSYEQYF.

This clonotype has at least ten counts. The V gene is TRBV7-9, the J gene TRBJ1-5; D is perhaps TRBD1 (6 bases). This CDR3 has 13 amino acids. Trimming removed 5 bases at V and 6 bases at J, with 11 bases between. Per germline, CDR1 SEHNR and CDR2 FQNEAQ (reference sequence). CDR3 nucleotide sequence: TGTGCCAGCAGCGGTACAGGGTCTCAGCCCCAGCATTTT. This gives the protein CASSGTGSQPQHF. Full variable domain (missing parts from reference TRBV7-9 and TRBJ1-5): DTGVSQNPRHKITKRGQNVTFRCDPISEHNRLYWYRQTLGQGPEFLTYFQNEAQLEKSRLLSDRFSAERPKGSFSTLEIQRTEQGDSAMYLCASSGTGSQPQHFGDGTRLSIL.

This clonotype was detected ten times or more. Written as DNA, the CDR3 is TGTGCCAGCAGTTTCCGGGCCCAGCCCCAGCATTTT. Protein sequence: CASSFRAQPQHF. V usage is TRBV28 and J usage is TRBJ1-5; D unresolved. Trimming shortened V by 3 bases and J by 7 bases, and 7 bases separated the two germline ends. The V gene's germline CDR1 is MDHEN and CDR2 SYDVKM. The CDR3 covers 12 residues.

The rearrangement uses TRBV19 and TRBJ1-2, with 8 bases lining up with TRBD1. The CDR3 runs 14 residues. The V gene end was trimmed by 7 bases and the J gene end by 3 bases; junction bases not matched to a gene: 7. Per germline, CDR1 LNHDA and CDR2 SQIVND (reference sequence). In DNA, the CDR3 is TGTGCCAGTAAGATGGACAGGGCCCACTATGGCTACACCTTC. It specifies CASKMDRAHYGYTF.

This clonotype was observed at least ten times. The genes are TRBV18 and TRBJ2-5; the D gene is possibly TRBD1 (5 bases). The CDR3 runs 13 residues. V was pared by 1 base and J by 5 bases, with 8 bases between. Germline CDR1 KGHSH, CDR2 LQKENI. CDR3 DNA sequence: TGTGCCAGCTCACCACTTCCAGGGGAGACCCAGTACTTC. Its protein product is CASSPLPGETQYF.

This clonotype has ten or more counts. V usage is TRBV24-1 and J usage is TRBJ2-2; 7 positions agree with TRBD1. V shed 9 bases, J shed 0 bases, and the junction held 3 bases outside the gene matches. Germline V gene sequence: CDR1 KGHDR, CDR2 SFDVKD. CDR3 size: 14 residues. The CDR3 DNA is TGTGCCACCCGACAGGGCTCGAACACCGGGGAGCTGTTTTTT. As protein: CATRQGSNTGELFF.

The chain has TRBV20-1 and TRBJ1-2; 8 bases agree with TRBD1. Germline V gene data show CDR1 as DFQATT and CDR2 as SNEGSKA (reference sequence). J was trimmed by 7 bases and V by 0 bases; bases with no gene match: 10. This CDR3 region has 15 residues. This CDR3 reads CSARDRDRGPLGYTF. DNA for the CDR3: TGCAGTGCTAGAGATCGAGACAGGGGTCCCCTTGGCTACACCTTC.